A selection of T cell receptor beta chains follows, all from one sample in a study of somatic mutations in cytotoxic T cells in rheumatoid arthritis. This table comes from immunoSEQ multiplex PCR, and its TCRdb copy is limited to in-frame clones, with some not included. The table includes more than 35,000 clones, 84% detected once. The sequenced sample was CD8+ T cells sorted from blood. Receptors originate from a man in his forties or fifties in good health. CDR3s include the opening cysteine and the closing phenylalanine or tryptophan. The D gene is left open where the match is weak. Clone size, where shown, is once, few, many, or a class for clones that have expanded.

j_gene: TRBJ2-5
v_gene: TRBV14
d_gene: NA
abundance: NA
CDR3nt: TGTGCCAGCAGTCAATGGGTGACGGAGACCCAGTACTTC
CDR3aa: CASSQWVTETQYF

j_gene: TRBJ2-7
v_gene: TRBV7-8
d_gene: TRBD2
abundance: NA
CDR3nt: TGTGCCAGCAGCGGGACTAGCGGGGGCCCTTCCTACGAGCAGTACTTC
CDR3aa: CASSGTSGGPSYEQYF

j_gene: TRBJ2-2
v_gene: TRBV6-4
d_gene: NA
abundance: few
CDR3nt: TGTGCCAGCAGTGACAGGGGCACCGGGGAGCTGTTTTTT
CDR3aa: CASSDRGTGELFF

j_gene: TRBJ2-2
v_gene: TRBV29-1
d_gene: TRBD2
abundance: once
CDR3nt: TGCAGCGTTGAACTGGAGCGGGACGCGGGAACCGGGGAGCTGTTTTTT
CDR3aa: CSVELERDAGTGELFF

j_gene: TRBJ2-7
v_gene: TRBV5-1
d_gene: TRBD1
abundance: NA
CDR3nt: TGCGCCAGCAGTCCATATCCAGGACAGGGGGCCTACGAGCAGTACTTC
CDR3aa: CASSPYPGQGAYEQYF

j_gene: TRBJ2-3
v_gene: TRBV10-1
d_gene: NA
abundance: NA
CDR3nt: TGCGCCAGCAGTGAAATGACCCTCGGTCCGCAGTATTTT
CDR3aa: CASSEMTLGPQYF

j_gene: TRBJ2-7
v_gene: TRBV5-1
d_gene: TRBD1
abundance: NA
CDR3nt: TGCGCCAGCGCCGACCACTTGAAGGGGGCTTCCTACGAGCAGTACTTC
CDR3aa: CASADHLKGASYEQYF

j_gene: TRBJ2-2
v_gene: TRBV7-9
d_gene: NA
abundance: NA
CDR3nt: TGTGCCAGCAGCTTAGCGCGCCGGAGGTTGGGGGAGCTGTTTTTT
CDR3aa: CASSLARRRLGELFF

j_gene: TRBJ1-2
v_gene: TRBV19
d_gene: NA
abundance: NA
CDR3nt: TGTGCCAGTAGTATGGGCGGGGTACGCGCCTATGGCTACACCTTC
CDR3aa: CASSMGGVRAYGYTF

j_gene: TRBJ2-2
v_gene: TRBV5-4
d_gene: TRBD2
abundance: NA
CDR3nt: TGTGCCAGCAGCTGGACCGGGAGGGGGGCGATGAACACCGGGGAGCTGTTTTTT
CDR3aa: CASSWTGRGAMNTGELFF

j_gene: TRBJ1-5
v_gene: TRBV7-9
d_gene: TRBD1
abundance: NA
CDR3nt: TGTGCCAGCAGCTCTGGACAGGGGGATCAGCCCCAGCATTTT
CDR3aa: CASSSGQGDQPQHF

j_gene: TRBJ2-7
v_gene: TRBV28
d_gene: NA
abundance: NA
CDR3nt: TGTGCCAGCAGTTTAGCCGTGGGGGCCTACGAGCAGTACTTC
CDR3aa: CASSLAVGAYEQYF

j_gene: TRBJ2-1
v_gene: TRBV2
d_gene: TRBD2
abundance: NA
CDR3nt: TGTGCCAGCAGTGTACTAGCGGGGGGCCGCTCCTACAATGAGCAGTTCTTC
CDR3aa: CASSVLAGGRSYNEQFF

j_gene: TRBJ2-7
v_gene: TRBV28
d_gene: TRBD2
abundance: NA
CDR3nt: TGTGCCAGCAGGTGGGCTAGCGGTTCCTACGAGCAGTACTTC
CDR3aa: CASRWASGSYEQYF

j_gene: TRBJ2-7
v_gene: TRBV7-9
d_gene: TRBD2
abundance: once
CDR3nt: TGTGCCAGCAGCCGGACTAGCGACACCTACGAGCAGTACTTC
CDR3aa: CASSRTSDTYEQYF

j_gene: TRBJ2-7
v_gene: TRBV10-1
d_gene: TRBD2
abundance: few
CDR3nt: TGCGCCAGCAGTGATCAGGCGGGAGGAAGAGCCTACGAGCAGTACTTC
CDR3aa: CASSDQAGGRAYEQYF

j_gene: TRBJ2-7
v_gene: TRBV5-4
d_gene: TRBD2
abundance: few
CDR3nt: TGTGCCAGCAGCTTGGAGGGAGCGGGAGATGGCGAGCAGTACTTC
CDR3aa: CASSLEGAGDGEQYF

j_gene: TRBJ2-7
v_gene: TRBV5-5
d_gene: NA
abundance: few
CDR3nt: TGTGCCAGCAGCTTGACAGGGAGCTACGAGCAGTACTTC
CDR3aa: CASSLTGSYEQYF

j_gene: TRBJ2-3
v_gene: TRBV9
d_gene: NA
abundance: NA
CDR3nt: TGTGCCAGCAGCGTATACGCTAGCACAGATACGCAGTATTTT
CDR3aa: CASSVYASTDTQYF

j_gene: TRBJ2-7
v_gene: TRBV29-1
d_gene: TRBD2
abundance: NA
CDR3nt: TGCAGCGTTGAGGGGGTAGCGGGGTCCTACGAGCAGTACTTC
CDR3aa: CSVEGVAGSYEQYF

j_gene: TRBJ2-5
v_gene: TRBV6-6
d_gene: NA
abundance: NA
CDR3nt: TGTGCCAGCAGTTACGGACTGAAAGAGACCCAGTACTTC
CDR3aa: CASSYGLKETQYF

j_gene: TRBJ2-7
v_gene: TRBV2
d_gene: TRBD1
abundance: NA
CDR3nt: TGTGCCTCCAGGGACAGGGGCTACGAGCAGTACTTC
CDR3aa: CASRDRGYEQYF

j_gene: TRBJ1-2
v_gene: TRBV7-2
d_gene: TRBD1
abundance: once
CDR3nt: TGTGCCAGCAGCTTACCTCTGGACAGGGGAATTGGCTTC
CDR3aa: CASSLPLDRGIGF

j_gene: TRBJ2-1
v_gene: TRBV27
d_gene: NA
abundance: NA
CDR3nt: TGTGCCAGCAGTTTGGGGCTCTCCTACAATGAGCAGTTCTTC
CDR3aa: CASSLGLSYNEQFF

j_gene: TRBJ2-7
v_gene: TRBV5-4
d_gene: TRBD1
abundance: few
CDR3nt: TGTGCCAGCAGCTTGACAGGGGGAACCTACGAGCAGTACTTC
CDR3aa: CASSLTGGTYEQYF

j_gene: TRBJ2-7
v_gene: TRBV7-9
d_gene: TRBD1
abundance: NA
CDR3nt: TGTGCCAGCAGCTTTGTCGGACAGGGGGTAAACGAGCAGTACTTC
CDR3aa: CASSFVGQGVNEQYF

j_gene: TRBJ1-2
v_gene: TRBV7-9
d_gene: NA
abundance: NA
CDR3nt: TGTGCCAGCAGCTTAACACCTACCCTCAACTATGGCTACACCTTC
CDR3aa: CASSLTPTLNYGYTF

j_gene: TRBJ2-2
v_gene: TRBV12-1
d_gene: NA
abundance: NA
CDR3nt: TGTGCCAGCAGCTTTACTAGGGGCCAGACGAACACCGGGGAGCTGTTTTTT
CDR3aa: CASSFTRGQTNTGELFF

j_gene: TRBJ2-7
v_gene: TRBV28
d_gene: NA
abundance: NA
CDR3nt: TGTGCCAGCAGTTTAATAGGGGATCTCTACGAGCAGTACTTC
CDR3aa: CASSLIGDLYEQYF

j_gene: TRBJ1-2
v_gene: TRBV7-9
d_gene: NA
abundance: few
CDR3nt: TGTGCCAGCAGCCCCATCCGTCAAGGGTCTAACTATGGCTACACCTTC
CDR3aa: CASSPIRQGSNYGYTF

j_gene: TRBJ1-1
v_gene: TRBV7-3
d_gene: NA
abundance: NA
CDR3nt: TGTGCCAGCTCCCCGGGGAGGAACACTGAAGCTTTCTTT
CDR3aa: CASSPGRNTEAFF

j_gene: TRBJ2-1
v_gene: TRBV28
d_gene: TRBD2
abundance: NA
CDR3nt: TGTGCCAGCATTAGACTAGCGGGAGATGGGGAGCAGTTCTTC
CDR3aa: CASIRLAGDGEQFF

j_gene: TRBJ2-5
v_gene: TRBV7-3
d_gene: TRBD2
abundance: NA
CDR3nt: TGTGCCAGCAGCTTAAATGCGGGACTAGCAACAGAGACCCAGTACTTC
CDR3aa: CASSLNAGLATETQYF

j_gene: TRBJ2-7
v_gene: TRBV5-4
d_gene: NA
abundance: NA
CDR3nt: TGTGCCAGCAGCTTCGAGGGCCTGAGCTCCTACGAGCAGTACTTC
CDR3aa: CASSFEGLSSYEQYF

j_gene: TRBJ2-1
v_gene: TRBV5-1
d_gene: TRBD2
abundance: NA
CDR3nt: TGCGCCAGCAGGTTTGTTCCCCCCGGGACTAGACCCGACGTTGAGCAGTTCTTC
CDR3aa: CASRFVPPGTRPDVEQFF

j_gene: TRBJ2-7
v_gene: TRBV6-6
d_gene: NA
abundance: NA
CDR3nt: TGTGCCAGCAGGGGGCACAGCTCCTACGAGCAGTACTTC
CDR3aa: CASRGHSSYEQYF

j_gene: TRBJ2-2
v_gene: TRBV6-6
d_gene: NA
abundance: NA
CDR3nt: TGTGCCAGCAGCCCCCTTACCGGGGAGCTGTTTTTT
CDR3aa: CASSPLTGELFF

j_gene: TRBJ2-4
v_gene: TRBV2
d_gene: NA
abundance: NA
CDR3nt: TGTGCCAGCATGGGGCTGCTTCTAGCCAAAAACATTCAGTACTTC
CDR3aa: CASMGLLLAKNIQYF

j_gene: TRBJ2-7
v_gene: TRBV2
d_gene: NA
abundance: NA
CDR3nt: TGTGCCCGCCTAGATCACGAGGAGGGTCGGAGGATACAGTACTTC
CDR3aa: CARLDHEEGRRIQYF

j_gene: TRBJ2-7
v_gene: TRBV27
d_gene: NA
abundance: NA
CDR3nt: TGTGCCAGCAGTTTGGCGCCGGGTGAACCCTACGAGCAGTACTTC
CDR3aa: CASSLAPGEPYEQYF

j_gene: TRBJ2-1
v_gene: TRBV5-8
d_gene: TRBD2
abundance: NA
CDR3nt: TGTGCCAGCAGCTCTTCTAGCGGGAGGCGCTCCTACAATGAGCAGTTCTTC
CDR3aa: CASSSSSGRRSYNEQFF

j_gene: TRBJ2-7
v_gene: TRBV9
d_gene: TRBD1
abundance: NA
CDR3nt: TGTGCCAGCAGCTTACCCCGGGACAGCCCCTCCTACGAGCAGTACTTC
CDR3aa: CASSLPRDSPSYEQYF

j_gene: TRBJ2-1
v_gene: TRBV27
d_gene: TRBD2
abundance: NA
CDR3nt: TGTGCCAGCAGTACCGGGACTAGCGGGATCTTGAATGAGCAGTTCTTC
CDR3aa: CASSTGTSGILNEQFF